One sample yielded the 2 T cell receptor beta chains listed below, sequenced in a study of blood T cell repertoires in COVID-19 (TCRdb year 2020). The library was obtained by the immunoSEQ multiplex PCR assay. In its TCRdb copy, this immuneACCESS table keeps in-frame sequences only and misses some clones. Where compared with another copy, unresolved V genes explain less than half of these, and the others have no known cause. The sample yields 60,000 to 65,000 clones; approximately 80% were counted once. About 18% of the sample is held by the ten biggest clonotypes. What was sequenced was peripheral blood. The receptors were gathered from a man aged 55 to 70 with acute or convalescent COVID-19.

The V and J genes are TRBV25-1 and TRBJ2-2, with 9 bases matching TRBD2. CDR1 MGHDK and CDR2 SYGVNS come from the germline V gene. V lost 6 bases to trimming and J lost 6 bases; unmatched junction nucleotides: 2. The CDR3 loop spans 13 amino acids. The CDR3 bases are TGTGCCAGCAGAGTAGCGGGAGCCGGGGAGCTGTTTTTT. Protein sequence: CASRVAGAGELFF.

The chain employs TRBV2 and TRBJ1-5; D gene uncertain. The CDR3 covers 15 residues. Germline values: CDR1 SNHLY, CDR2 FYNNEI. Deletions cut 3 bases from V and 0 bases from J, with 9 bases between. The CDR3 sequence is CASSEARTSNQPQHF. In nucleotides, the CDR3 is TGTGCCAGCAGTGAGGCCAGAACTAGCAATCAGCCCCAGCATTTT.